The clone carrying this TCR beta chain has at least ten counts. TCRdb re-called the 5' RACE reads through MiXCR, storing one row per CDR3 protein. The table has some 600,000 distinct CDR3 sequences, less than 9% seen once; the top ten hold over 1.5%. This record comes from a study of identical twins. This CDR3 is built from 15 residues. Per germline, CDR1 SEHNR and CDR2 FQNEAQ (reference sequence). V shed 1 base, J shed 5 bases, and the junction held 4 bases outside the gene matches. This same sample was also part of a study on yellow fever vaccine responses in identical twins.

This TCR came from a woman younger than 30 in good health. The rearrangement joins TRBV7-9 to TRBJ2-1, with 8 positions matching TRBD2. The sample was PBMCs. In DNA, the CDR3 is TGTGCCAGCAGCTTAGGACTAGCGAGAAACAATGAGCAGTTCTTC. Translation: CASSLGLARNNEQFF. Supplemented by reference TRBV7-9 and TRBJ2-1, the full variable domain reads DTGVSQNPRHKITKRGQNVTFRCDPISEHNRLYWYRQTLGQGPEFLTYFQNEAQLEKSRLLSDRFSAERPKGSFSTLEIQRTEQGDSAMYLCASSLGLARNNEQFFGPGTRLTVL.